The 5 T cell receptor beta chains in this list originate from one sample, sequenced in a study of regulatory T cells in long-lasting Graves disease. CDR3 regions were amplified by Arm-PCR using iRepertoire HTBI primers to build TCR beta libraries. In TCRdb, the multiplex PCR reads were re-called with MiXCR into one record per CDR3 protein. The table shows 400,000 or so distinct CDR3 sequences, with roughly a quarter occurring only once. Regarding time point: persistent/refractory GD, antithyroid drugs over 5 years with positive TRAb. Following extraction of RNA from PBMCs, that RNA was used to make the TCR library. The sequences come from peripheral blood mononuclear cells (PBMCs), collected when the disease was refractory, from a patient treated with antithyroid drugs. The source of these receptors is a female donor with Graves disease.

The sample holds many counts of this clonotype. The chain is built from TRBV12-3 or TRBV12-4 and TRBJ1-2; D gene unclear. The CDR3 covers 15 residues. The V end lost 2 bases, the J end lost 4 bases, and 14 bases lay between the germline ends. CDR3 sequence: CASSLLRNSFYGYTF. The DNA for the CDR3 is TGTGCCAGCAGTTTACTTAGGAACTCCTTCTATGGCTACACCTTC.

V and J are TRBV20-1 and TRBJ2-7; the match to TRBD1 covers 7 bases. Germline V gene sequence: CDR1 DFQATT, CDR2 SNEGSKA (reference sequence). Trimming took 5 bases from V and 0 from J; bases not matched to a gene: 7. CDR3 length: 14 residues. CDR3 protein: CSAADRVPSYEQYF. DNA of the CDR3: TGCAGTGCTGCCGACAGGGTCCCCTCCTACGAGCAGTACTTC.

This clonotype showed up many times. The genes are TRBV28 and TRBJ1-4; no definite D call. The germline V gene encodes CDR1 MDHEN and CDR2 SYDVKM. The CDR3 contains 14 residues. V was pared by 3 bases and J by 10 bases, with 15 bases between. The CDR3 reads CASSFLGSLGKLFF. CDR3 DNA: TGTGCCAGCAGTTTTCTAGGCAGCTTGGGAAAACTGTTTTTT.

This clonotype was counted ten times or more. The chain links TRBV28 to TRBJ2-7, with D tentatively TRBD1 (6 bases). Germline CDR1 is MDHEN and CDR2 is SYDVKM. This CDR3 is built from 10 residues. V dropped 8 bases and J dropped 12 bases, with 14 bases sitting between them. The CDR3 bases are TGTGCCAGCTCAAGGGGGTTTCTGTACTTC. It codes for CASSRGFLYF.

The rearrangement joins TRBV6-2 or TRBV6-3 to TRBJ2-2; 10 bases are a match to TRBD2. CDR1 and CDR2 from the germline V gene are MNHEY and SVGEGT. Unmatched junction bases numbered 2, after V lost 5 bases and J lost 5 bases. The CDR3 sequence is 14 residues long. This CDR3 reads CASSLAGETGELFF. Written as DNA, the CDR3 is TGTGCCAGCAGTCTAGCGGGAGAGACCGGGGAGCTGTTTTTT.